A selection of T cell receptor beta chains follows, all from one sample in a study of patients and donors after allogeneic stem cell transplantation. MiXCR, applied by TCRdb to the RT-PCR reads, yields one record per CDR3 protein. Seen here are about 70,000 distinct CDR3 sequences, roughly 29% observed once, and the top ten hold about a quarter. Material for sequencing was blood, either unsorted or a sorted T cell fraction (not recorded which). Receptors originate from a human donor who was either an allogeneic HSCT recipient or a stem cell or donor lymphocyte infusion donor (not recorded which). It is not recorded whose cells these are; they may come from a transplant donor. Both conserved end residues are part of each CDR3. A D gene is named only where the DNA matches it firmly. Only some rows state a clone size, as once, few, many or a class for expanded clones.

D	size	V	J	DNA	CDR3
-	-	TRBV20-1	TRBJ1-3	TGCAGTGCTAGAGATTATCGAAACACCATATATTTT	CSARDYRNTIYF
-	many	TRBV12-3/TRBV12-4	TRBJ1-2	TGTGCCAGCAGCCTCAATACTAACTATGGCTACACCTTC	CASSLNTNYGYTF
TRBD1	-	TRBV6-6	TRBJ1-1	TGTGCCAGCAGTTACATGACAGGGAATACTGAAGCTTTCTTT	CASSYMTGNTEAFF
-	-	TRBV5-1	TRBJ2-7	TGCGCCAGCAGCTTGGAGGAGCGAATGTACGAGCAGTACTTC	CASSLEERMYEQYF
TRBD2	-	TRBV7-9	TRBJ2-1	TGTGCCAGCAGCGTGACTAGCGATGAGCAGTTCTTC	CASSVTSDEQFF
TRBD1	few	TRBV5-1	TRBJ1-2	TGCGCCAGCAGCTTGGCGTCCTTCCGGGACAGGACGTACGGCTACACCTTC	CASSLASFRDRTYGYTF
TRBD1	few	TRBV24-1	TRBJ2-1	TGTGCCACCAGTGATCCGGACAGGGGCAGGCAGTTCTTC	CATSDPDRGRQFF
-	many	TRBV10-3	TRBJ1-1	TGTGCCATCAGTGACAATCCGGAAAAACGCACTGAAGCTTTCTTT	CAISDNPEKRTEAFF
-	-	TRBV25-1	TRBJ2-7	TGTGCCAGCACGGCGACGGGGGAATACGAGCAGTACTTC	CASTATGEYEQYF
TRBD1	-	TRBV7-9	TRBJ1-1	TGTGCCAGCAGCTTAGGAGGACAGGTTTGGGGTCGGACACTTGAAGCTTTCTTT	CASSLGGQVWGRTLEAFF
TRBD1	many	TRBV2	TRBJ2-1	TGTGCCAGCAGCCCGGGACAGGTCTACAATGAGCAGTTCTTC	CASSPGQVYNEQFF
TRBD2	-	TRBV20-1	TRBJ2-1	TGCAGTGCTAGAGATTTAATAGCGGGATACAATGAGCAGTTCTTC	CSARDLIAGYNEQFF
-	few	TRBV20-1	TRBJ1-5	TGCAGTGCGCAAGGACTTGGGGATCAGCCCCAGCATTTT	CSAQGLGDQPQHF
-	-	TRBV4-2	TRBJ1-2	TGTGCCAGCAGCCAAGAGGCCCCCTATGGCTACACCTTC	CASSQEAPYGYTF
TRBD1	-	TRBV5-1	TRBJ2-1	TGCGCCAGCAGCGTACCGACAGGGATTTCCTACAATGAGCAGTTCTTC	CASSVPTGISYNEQFF
-	few	TRBV6-6	TRBJ2-7	TGTGCCAGCAGTCCCCGGGTCTCCTACGAGCAGTACTTC	CASSPRVSYEQYF
-	-	TRBV5-1	TRBJ1-1	TGCGCCAGCAGCTTGGCCCTGGGGGGGGCAGCTTTCTTT	CASSLALGGAAFF
-	-	TRBV6-2/TRBV6-3	TRBJ2-5	TGTGCCAGCAGTTACGTCGGAGAGACCCAGTACTTC	CASSYVGETQYF
TRBD2	-	TRBV7-7	TRBJ2-2	TGTGCTAGCAGCCCGGGGACTAGCGGGAGAGGCTCCGGGGAGCTGTTTTTT	CASSPGTSGRGSGELFF
TRBD1	-	TRBV5-5	TRBJ1-1	TGTGCCAGCAGCATACCTCCCGGGACAGGGAACACTGAAGCTTTCTTT	CASSIPPGTGNTEAFF
TRBD1	few	TRBV12-3/TRBV12-4	TRBJ1-1	TGTGCCAGCAGTAAGGACAGGGGGGACACTGAAGCTTTCTTT	CASSKDRGDTEAFF
TRBD2	-	TRBV20-1	TRBJ2-7	TGCAGTGCTGTGCCGACTAGCGGGGGGCTATACGAGCAGTACTTC	CSAVPTSGGLYEQYF
-	once	TRBV18	TRBJ2-1	TGTGCCAGCTCACCTTCCCTACTGTACAATGAGCAGTTCTTC	CASSPSLLYNEQFF
-	many	TRBV20-1	TRBJ2-3	TGCAGTGCTCCCGCATGGACTAGCACAGATACGCAGTATTTT	CSAPAWTSTDTQYF
TRBD1	-	TRBV16	TRBJ1-2	TGTGCCAGCAGCCAGACAGGGGGGTATGGCTACACCTTC	CASSQTGGYGYTF
-	many	TRBV14	TRBJ1-2	TGTGCCAGCAGCCAAGACAGCTATTACTATGGCTACACCTTC	CASSQDSYYYGYTF
-	-	TRBV13	TRBJ1-2	TGTGCCAGCAGCTCAAGCATAATCAAAAACTGGGATTATGGCTACACCTTC	CASSSSIIKNWDYGYTF